This T cell receptor (beta chain) is drawn from a study of memory CD4+ T cells and cytomegalovirus serostatus. About the research overall: Donors were healthy Belgian adults, 10 or so CMV seropositive and under 30 seronegative. Notes on the study in general: Of under 200 reported CMV TCRbeta sequences, 67 were found in memory CD4+ repertoires.

Single viable CD3+CD4+CD8-CD45RO+ cells were sorted as the memory CD4+ T cells. Libraries were prepared by immunoSEQ multiplex PCR; TCRdb keeps only in-frame clonotypes and omits some of them. This sample has 50,000 to 70,000 clones, with less than 85% found just once. CDR3 length equals 14 residues. Trimming cost V 4 bases and J 12 bases; bases outside gene matches: 11. Looked up from germline, CDR1 is MNHNS and CDR2 is SASEGT. A word on this clone: The antigen is not known.

This TCR derives from an adult in good health and CMV-seronegative. The chain has TRBV6-1 and TRBJ2-1; TRBD2 matches at 8 bases. The source material was memory CD4+ T cells from blood. DNA of the CDR3: TGTGCCAGCAGTGGGGCTAGCGGGCGACTTTGGCAGTTCTTC. Protein: CASSGASGRLWQFF.